Listed below are T cell receptor beta chains from one sample, sequenced in a study of T cell changes during pregnancy in multiple sclerosis. Produced via immunoSEQ multiplex PCR; TCRdb's table is partial and in-frame only. The sample carries more than 40,000 clones, 80% to 90% recorded once. Sequences were derived from CD4+ T cells from peripheral blood mononuclear cells, sampled in the first trimester of pregnancy. The receptors derive from a female donor with multiple sclerosis, enrolled in a pregnancy study. CDR3s include the opening cysteine and the closing phenylalanine or tryptophan. A D gene is named only where the DNA matches it firmly. The size field is filled for only some rows; it gives once, few, many or a size class.

TRBD1 | TRBJ2-6 | TRBV5-1 | once | CASSDLDRGSGANVLTF | TGCGCCAGCAGCGACCTGGACAGGGGATCTGGGGCCAACGTCCTGACTTTC
TRBD2 | TRBJ2-7 | TRBV5-4 | once | CASSLRRLAGESYEQYF | TGTGCCAGCAGCTTGCGAAGGCTAGCGGGAGAATCCTACGAGCAGTACTTC
- | TRBJ1-1 | TRBV29-1 | - | CSVARLMNTEAFF | TGCAGCGTTGCACGACTGATGAACACTGAAGCTTTCTTT
TRBD1 | TRBJ1-1 | TRBV30 | - | CAWSVQDRAKAFF | TGTGCCTGGAGTGTACAGGACAGGGCAAAAGCTTTCTTT
TRBD2 | TRBJ2-3 | TRBV19 | - | CASSTRTSGSADTQYF | TGTGCCAGTAGTACCCGGACTAGCGGGAGCGCCGATACGCAGTATTTT
TRBD2 | TRBJ2-7 | TRBV15 | - | CATPGGGYEQYF | TGTGCCACCCCGGGGGGGGGCTACGAGCAGTACTTC
- | TRBJ1-2 | TRBV28 | - | CASSFPGGSPGYTF | TGTGCCAGCAGTTTCCCAGGTGGGAGCCCGGGCTACACCTTC
- | TRBJ1-2 | TRBV4-3 | - | CASSQESRGDYTF | TGCGCCAGCAGCCAAGAGTCACGGGGGGACTACACCTTC
- | TRBJ2-1 | TRBV5-6 | - | CASSFTREQFF | TGTGCCAGCAGTTTCACTCGAGAGCAGTTCTTC
- | TRBJ2-2 | TRBV7-9 | - | CASSFPGTGELFF | TGTGCCAGCAGCTTTCCGGGGACCGGGGAGCTGTTTTTT
TRBD2 | TRBJ2-2 | TRBV4-3 | - | CASSPTGRGFTGELFF | TGCGCCAGCAGCCCAACCGGGCGGGGGTTCACCGGGGAGCTGTTTTTT
- | TRBJ1-2 | TRBV28 | - | CASSVGARGNYGYTF | TGTGCCAGCAGCGTAGGGGCACGGGGGAACTATGGCTACACCTTC
TRBD1 | TRBJ1-5 | TRBV19 | - | CASSMDRVSGSNQPQHF | TGTGCCAGTAGTATGGACAGGGTGTCCGGTAGCAATCAGCCCCAGCATTTT
- | TRBJ1-5 | TRBV2 | few | CASSEVYSYSNQPQHF | TGTGCCAGCAGTGAAGTCTACAGCTATAGCAATCAGCCCCAGCATTTT
- | TRBJ2-1 | TRBV18 | - | CASSQAGNPYNEQFF | TGTGCCAGCTCACAAGCGGGTAACCCCTACAATGAGCAGTTCTTC
- | TRBJ1-1 | TRBV5-1 | - | CASSPVGGLGTEAFF | TGCGCCAGCAGCCCGGTCGGGGGGCTGGGGACTGAAGCTTTCTTT
TRBD1 | TRBJ2-7 | TRBV5-1 | - | CASSSGQTYEQYF | TGCGCCAGCAGCTCGGGACAGACCTACGAGCAGTACTTC
TRBD1 | TRBJ2-7 | TRBV28 | - | CASSPGGGYEQYF | TGTGCCAGCAGTCCAGGGGGCGGGTACGAGCAGTACTTC
TRBD1 | TRBJ1-1 | TRBV10-3 | - | CAIRDGQGPAFF | TGTGCCATCAGGGATGGACAGGGGCCAGCTTTCTTT